Sequencing of this T cell receptor (beta chain) was carried out in a study of T cell responses to AZD1222 COVID-19 vaccine. Study-wide context: Second-dose schedules of about 4 or about 12 weeks were combined.

Study-level findings and limits: Donor demographics were predominantly white British with a female majority; clonal diversity may be underestimated. Dominant at 160-218 and 743-854, vaccine-associated CD4 TCRs also spanned spike. Scientists sampled the repertoires only once the peak T cell response had passed.

Method: immunoSEQ multiplex PCR; TCRdb's copy keeps in-frame clones and lacks some. The table lists approximately 150,000 clones, roughly 94% of them singletons, with roughly 1.3% in the top ten. Germline CDR1 and CDR2: MNHEY and SVGEGT. Trimming took 2 bases from V and 2 from J, leaving 9 bases between them. The CDR3 is 14 residues long. This clone has just one count. Its antigen is not known. The source was peripheral blood, collected on day 0 of AZD1222 vaccination. The rearrangement joins TRBV6-2 or TRBV6-3 to TRBJ1-2, with D possibly matching TRBD1 (5 bases). This clonotype was obtained from an adult in good health. CDR3 in amino acids: CASSYDSFNYGYTF. CDR3 DNA sequence: TGTGCCAGCAGTTACGACAGTTTCAACTATGGCTACACCTTC.